Listed here is a single T cell receptor beta chain. Here immunoSEQ multiplex PCR was the method, and the copy in TCRdb shows in-frame clones only, minus some. The repertoire holds some 250,000 clones, with roughly 89% as singletons. This sample is drawn from a study of blood T cell repertoires in COVID-19. About the research overall: The United States, Italy and Spain were the sources of the acute and convalescent COVID-19 samples. From T cells, B-cell-depleted T cells, or PBMCs came the material, which was cDNA or gDNA.

The CDR3 consists of 15 residues. This study enrolled people aged roughly 18 to 89 from approximately 25 US geographic areas. Recovered Cohort 3 donors showed two negative PCRs, clearance, or symptom resolution. The sequencing input was PBMCs or T cells enriched from blood (not recorded which). This TCR derives from a man in his forties who had recovered from COVID-19. The chain joins TRBV21-1 to TRBJ2-7; TRBD2 is the table's D call, not checked against the DNA. TRBV21-1 is noted as a pseudogene. The CDR3 sequence: CASSNRNALPYEQYF. The CDR3 region has the DNA TGTGCCAGCAGCAATCGTAACGCACTACCCTACGAGCAGTACTTC.